This TCR beta chain was captured by sequencing in a study of T cell responses to AZD1222 COVID-19 vaccine. Whole-study findings and limits: Sampling captured repertoires only after the peak T cell response.

The CDR3 runs 18 residues. On this clone itself: The target antigen is unknown.

Profiling relied on immunoSEQ multiplex PCR, and the TCRdb table lists in-frame clones only, not all of them. The table has over 95,000 clones, more than 75% seen once. The clonotype comes from an adult in good health. The sequencing used peripheral blood, collected on day 0 of AZD1222 vaccination. The V gene is TRBV21-1, the J gene TRBJ2-1; the D segment call TRBD2 is taken from the table without a DNA check. TRBV21-1 is labeled a pseudogene. CDR3 amino acids: CASSQRASGHSSYNEQFF. In DNA form, the CDR3 reads TGTGCCAGCAGCCAAAGGGCTAGCGGGCATAGCTCCTACAATGAGCAGTTCTTC.